The 26 T cell receptor beta chains reported below all come from one sample, sequenced in a study of blood T cell repertoires in COVID-19. Here immunoSEQ multiplex PCR was the method, and the copy in TCRdb shows in-frame clones only, minus some. The data contain about 200,000 clones, 65% to 90% of them seen just once; the ten biggest clones take up approximately 4.7%. Sequencing was performed on PBMCs or T cells enriched from blood (not recorded which). These receptors were obtained from a woman in her fifties or sixties with acute COVID-19.

The J gene is TRBJ1-1, the V gene TRBV19; the match to TRBD1 covers 7 bases. Germline assignment: CDR1 LNHDA and CDR2 SQIVND (reference sequence). CDR3 length: 13 amino acids. V was pared by 5 bases and J by 6 bases, with 6 bases of the junction left unmatched. The CDR3 loop reads CASSLQGLAEAFF. For the CDR3, the DNA is TGTGCCAGTAGTCTACAGGGGTTGGCTGAAGCTTTCTTT.

The chain has TRBV5-5 and TRBJ1-1; TRBD1 is a possible D gene (5 bases). CDR1 and CDR2 (germline): SGHKS, YYEKEE (reference sequence). Trimming took 7 bases from V and 0 from J, leaving 10 bases between them. The CDR3 length is 13 residues. The CDR3 region is CASRRDLNTEAFF. In nucleotides, the CDR3 is TGTGCCAGCCGCCGGGACTTGAACACTGAAGCTTTCTTT.

The CDR3 nucleotides are TGTGCCAGCAGCTTAGGTTGGGGGGAGGTGAACACTGAAGCTTTCTTT. As protein: CASSLGWGEVNTEAFF. The rearrangement joins TRBV11-2 to TRBJ1-1; D may be TRBD1 (5 bases). The CDR3 totals 16 residues. Germline V gene sequence: CDR1 SGHAT, CDR2 FQNNGV. V shed 1 base and J shed 0 bases, with 12 bases lying between them.

The chain carries TRBV11-2 and TRBJ1-2; D unclear. Germline CDR1 is SGHAT and CDR2 is FQNNGV. This CDR3 has 12 amino acids. The V gene lost 0 bases and the J gene lost 7 bases, with 6 bases spanning the gap. This chain's CDR3 is CASSLERFGYTF. The CDR3 DNA follows: TGTGCCAGCAGCTTAGAGAGGTTTGGCTACACCTTC.

The rearrangement links TRBV18 to TRBJ2-1, with a possible D match to TRBD1 (6 bases). The V end was cut by 2 bases, the J end by 6 bases, with 11 bases between. This CDR3 has 14 residues. CDR1 is KGHSH, CDR2 LQKENI, per germline. The CDR3 DNA reads as TGTGCCAGCTCACCAGGTATAGGGGGCAATGAGCAGTTCTTC. Translation gives CASSPGIGGNEQFF.

The chain couples TRBV6-2 or TRBV6-3 to TRBJ2-7, with TRBD1 identical over 12 bases. Germline V gene lookup returns CDR1 MNHEY and CDR2 SVGEGT. CDR3 size: 16 residues. V lost 5 bases to trimming and J lost 7 bases; unmatched junction nucleotides: 12. The chain's CDR3 is CASSHQTGTGGWEQYF. DNA of the CDR3: TGTGCCAGCAGTCACCAAACCGGGACAGGGGGCTGGGAGCAGTACTTC.

The chain couples TRBV28 to TRBJ1-3, with D unclear. This CDR3 region has 14 residues. V was pared by 6 bases and J by 2 bases, with 11 bases between. The germline V gene encodes CDR1 MDHEN and CDR2 SYDVKM. The chain's CDR3 is CASRSYGAGNTIYF. The CDR3 DNA sequence: TGTGCCAGCAGGTCCTATGGTGCTGGAAACACCATATATTTT.

The V call is TRBV5-1, the J call TRBJ2-2; D perhaps matches TRBD2 (6 bases). Per the germline V gene, CDR1 is SGHRS and CDR2 is YFSETQ. The CDR3 is 14 amino acids. V was trimmed by 4 bases and J by 2 bases, leaving 9 bases between them. CDR3 protein: CASSTGTNTGELFF. CDR3 coding DNA: TGCGCCAGCAGCACCGGGACTAACACCGGGGAGCTGTTTTTT.

This clone was counted at least ten times. The J gene is TRBJ1-1, the V gene TRBV11-3; unclear D gene. The V gene lost 5 bases and the J gene lost 5 bases, with 18 bases spanning the gap. The CDR3 contains 15 residues. CDR1 is SGHNT, CDR2 YENEEA, per germline. The chain's CDR3 is CASSLGFKGSTEAFF. CDR3 nucleotides: TGTGCCAGCAGCCTCGGGTTCAAAGGGAGTACTGAAGCTTTCTTT.

CDR3 in DNA: TGTGCCACCAGTGATTTTCGTCAGGGCCGCTACACAGATACGCAGTATTTT. Translation: CATSDFRQGRYTDTQYF. The genes are TRBV24-1 and TRBJ2-3; D may be TRBD1 (5 bases). This CDR3 region has 17 residues. V was cut by 1 base and J by 2 bases, with 15 bases left in between. Per the germline V gene, CDR1 is KGHDR and CDR2 is SFDVKD.

The CDR3 spells CASSLRDRGTDTQYF. In DNA form, the CDR3 reads TGTGCCAGCAGCCTCCGGGACAGGGGCACAGATACGCAGTATTTT. The chain carries TRBV11-2 and TRBJ2-3, with 9 bases fitting TRBD1. The CDR3 contains 15 residues. V lost 5 bases to trimming and J lost 1 base; unmatched junction nucleotides: 4. Germline CDR1 reads SGHAT; CDR2 reads FQNNGV.

This clone was observed a few times. The CDR3 bases are TGCGCCAGCAGCCAAGATTCTAGCGCGAACACCGGGGAGCTGTTTTTT. It encodes CASSQDSSANTGELFF. This sequence joins TRBV4-3 and TRBJ2-2; D might be TRBD2 (6 bases). The germline CDR1 and CDR2 sequences are LGHNA and YSLEER. This CDR3 comprises 16 residues. V was clipped by 0 bases and J by 0 bases, with 8 bases between them.

The V gene is TRBV9, the J gene TRBJ2-6, with a possible D match to TRBD2 (6 bases). The CDR3 totals 18 residues. The germline gives CDR1 SGDLS, CDR2 YYNGEE. The V end was cut by 0 bases, the J end by 0 bases, with 13 bases between. DNA of the CDR3: TGTGCCAGCAGCGTAGCGGGAGTACCTAACTCTGGGGCCAACGTCCTGACTTTC. As protein: CASSVAGVPNSGANVLTF.

The gene calls are TRBV13 and TRBJ2-1; 9 bases map to TRBD2. The CDR3 spans 16 residues. The germline V gene encodes CDR1 PRHDT and CDR2 FYEKMQ (reference sequence). The V gene end was trimmed by 2 bases and the J gene end by 4 bases; junction bases not matched to a gene: 6. DNA for the CDR3: TGTGCCAGCAGCTTAATATTTAGCGGGAGTTACAATGAGCAGTTCTTC. Translation gives CASSLIFSGSYNEQFF.

The chain uses TRBV5-4 and TRBJ2-5; 7 nucleotides line up with TRBD1. In germline, CDR1 is SGHNT, CDR2 YYREEE (reference sequence). CDR3 length: 14 amino acids. With 4 bases clipped from V and 6 bases from J, the junction kept 9 bases outside the gene matches. The CDR3 DNA reads TGTGCCAGCAGCCAACCAGGGGGAATGAAGACCCAGTACTTC. Translating gives CASSQPGGMKTQYF.

The chain couples TRBV24-1 to TRBJ2-2; possibly TRBD1 for D (5 bases). The germline V gene has CDR1 KGHDR and CDR2 SFDVKD. The V and J ends lost 0 bases and 5 bases respectively, with 9 bases between them. This CDR3 is 15 amino acids long. The CDR3 reads CATSDLARATGELFF. CDR3 coding DNA: TGTGCCACCAGTGATTTGGCCAGGGCGACCGGGGAGCTGTTTTTT.

This clone has just one count. The genes are TRBV5-4 and TRBJ2-5, with D possibly being TRBD1 (5 bases). Germline CDR1 and CDR2: SGHNT and YYREEE (reference sequence). The CDR3 has 14 residues. V was shortened by 2 bases and J by 4 bases, with 12 bases between the two germline ends. The CDR3 here is CASSFAGKGETQYF. CDR3 nucleotides: TGTGCCAGCAGCTTTGCAGGGAAGGGAGAGACCCAGTACTTC.

The V call is TRBV5-1, the J call TRBJ1-5; D gene uncertain. Germline CDR1 reads SGHRS; CDR2 reads YFSETQ. This CDR3 contains 14 residues. V gave up 4 bases and J gave up 7 bases, with 15 bases separating them. Here the CDR3 DNA reads TGCGCCAGCAGCCCGGGAGTTTCAGAGCAGCCCCAGCATTTT. Its translation: CASSPGVSEQPQHF.

V usage is TRBV5-6 and J usage is TRBJ1-1, with a weak D call TRBD1 (6 bases). CDR1 is SGHDT, CDR2 YYEEEE, per germline. Trimming pared 1 base from V and 10 bases from J, leaving 14 bases between. This CDR3 has 13 residues. The CDR3 bases are TGTGCCAGCAGCTTGAAGGTGGACAGCGGAGCTTTCTTT. Its protein is CASSLKVDSGAFF.

The chain carries TRBV11-2 and TRBJ2-4; D is perhaps TRBD2 (7 bases). In germline, CDR1 is SGHAT, CDR2 FQNNGV. V lost 0 bases to trimming and J lost 7 bases, with 19 bases between them. The CDR3 runs 17 residues. The CDR3 DNA sequence: TGTGCCAGCAGCTTAGAGAGGGGGAGGGGTCCCCTGAACATTCAGTACTTC. As protein: CASSLERGRGPLNIQYF.

This clone has just a few counts. This sequence joins TRBV19 and TRBJ1-6; tentatively, D is TRBD1 (5 bases). The CDR3 is made up of 17 amino acids. Trimming cost V 3 bases and J 6 bases, with 18 bases left between them. The germline gives CDR1 LNHDA, CDR2 SQIVND (reference sequence). Here the CDR3 DNA reads TGTGCCAGTAGTATCCTCGGGACGGGAGAACTTAATTCACCCCTCCACTTT. Translating it yields CASSILGTGELNSPLHF.

The rearrangement joins TRBV5-4 to TRBJ2-1; 7 positions agree with TRBD1. V gave up 3 bases and J gave up 9 bases; unmatched junction bases: 6. Germline-derived CDR1 and CDR2 are SGHNT and YYREEE (reference sequence). This CDR3 spans 13 amino acids. The CDR3 here is CASSYNDRVEQFF. DNA for the CDR3: TGTGCCAGCAGCTACAACGACAGGGTTGAGCAGTTCTTC. The full variable domain, in which reference TRBV5-4 and TRBJ2-1 provide the parts outside the CDR3, is ETGVTQSPTHLIKTRGQQVTLRCSSQSGHNTVSWYQQALGQGPQFIFQYYREEENGRGNFPPRFSGLQFPNYSSELNVNALELDDSALYLCASSYNDRVEQFFGPGTRLTVL.

This clone was seen a single time. The chain employs TRBV11-3 and TRBJ1-2, with 11 bases lining up with TRBD1. Germline-derived CDR1 and CDR2 are SGHNT and YENEEA. The CDR3 runs to 13 residues. V gave up 3 bases and J gave up 6 bases; unmatched junction bases: 0. The CDR3 sequence is CASSLDRGHGYTF. The CDR3 bases are TGTGCCAGCAGCTTGGACAGGGGGCATGGCTACACCTTC.

This clone occurred a few times. J is TRBJ2-7 and V is TRBV5-1, with D tentatively TRBD1 (6 bases). Trimming left V 6 bases short and J 4 bases short, with 14 bases between. The CDR3 spans 13 residues. Germline lookup yields CDR1 SGHRS and CDR2 YFSETQ. The CDR3 nucleotides are TGCGCCAGCACCCTTGAGACAGGTTACGAGCAGTACTTC. As protein: CASTLETGYEQYF.

This chain links TRBV11-2 with TRBJ2-4; the D gene is possibly TRBD2 (5 bases). V was pared by 3 bases and J by 6 bases, with 6 bases between. The CDR3 length is 12 residues. The germline V gene has CDR1 SGHAT and CDR2 FQNNGV. The CDR3 protein is CASSLGANIQYF. CDR3 DNA: TGTGCCAGCAGCTTGGGAGCAAACATTCAGTACTTC.

This clone was picked up many times. The chain uses TRBV10-2 and TRBJ1-2; 12 bases line up with TRBD1. This CDR3 is built from 14 residues. Germline V gene lookup returns CDR1 WSHSY and CDR2 SAAADI. With V trimmed by 6 bases and J by 8 bases, 7 bases remained unmatched. The CDR3 nucleotides read TGCGCCAGCAGCCCAACCGGGACAGGGGGCGGCTACACCTTC. Residues: CASSPTGTGGGYTF.